Listed below are T cell receptor beta chains from one sample, sequenced in a study of tumor-infiltrating lymphocytes in primary liver carcinoma. MiXCR, run by TCRdb on the multiplex PCR reads, gives a single entry per CDR3 protein. The sample lists about 54,000 distinct CDR3 sequences, 70% to 75% occurring once. The sequenced material came from liver tumor tissue from sampling region 2. The receptors originated from a man aged 40-50 years with primary liver carcinoma and hepatitis B virus infection. Each CDR3 is given with its conserved first and last residue. D genes are given only for firm matches. A clone size is listed for some rows: how often the clone was seen (once, few, many), or a class if it is expanded.

15,TRBJ2-5,-,TRBV12-3/TRBV12-4,TRBD2,CVSRAIAGGGETQYF,TGTGTCAGCAGGGCTATAGCGGGAGGAGGTGAGACCCAGTACTTC
15,TRBJ1-4,-,TRBV4-2,-,CASSQGQGFGEKLFF,TGTGCCAGCAGCCAAGGCCAGGGGTTCGGAGAAAAACTGTTTTTT
14,TRBJ2-7,many,TRBV28,-,CASRVSTGLDEQYF,TGTGCCAGCAGAGTATCTACAGGGCTCGACGAGCAGTACTTC
13,TRBJ2-5,-,TRBV11-2,-,CASSSDFLGIQYF,TGTGCCAGCAGCTCAGATTTTCTGGGGATCCAGTACTTC
16,TRBJ2-1,-,TRBV11-1,TRBD2,CASRGLAGEVDNEQFF,TGTGCCAGCAGGGGACTAGCGGGAGAAGTTGACAATGAGCAGTTCTTC
11,TRBJ1-1,many,TRBV12-3/TRBV12-4,-,CASRQQGLAFF,TGTGCCAGCAGACAGCAGGGACTGGCTTTCTTT
16,TRBJ1-2,-,TRBV6-5,-,CASSYAGQGINYGYTF,TGTGCCAGCAGTTACGCTGGGCAGGGCATTAACTACGGCTACACCTTC
15,TRBJ1-5,-,TRBV30,-,CARSVMGRPNQPQHF,TGTGCCCGGAGTGTAATGGGACGGCCCAATCAGCCCCAGCATTTT
14,TRBJ1-4,once,TRBV12-3/TRBV12-4,-,CASKLIGSGEKLFF,TGTGCCAGCAAATTGATAGGTTCAGGCGAAAAACTGTTTTTT
18,TRBJ1-6,-,TRBV6-6,TRBD1,CVSRLTSLPGQYNSPLHF,TGTGTCAGCAGGCTCACATCATTACCGGGACAGTATAATTCACCCCTCCACTTT
16,TRBJ2-3,few,TRBV30,TRBD2,CAWSGPTSGITGTQYF,TGTGCCTGGAGTGGACCCACTAGCGGTATCACAGGTACGCAGTATTTT
13,TRBJ2-7,-,TRBV7-8,TRBD1,CANSRDRAVEQYF,TGTGCCAACAGCAGGGACAGGGCTGTCGAGCAGTACTTC
15,TRBJ1-5,-,TRBV11-3,-,CASSFQTASNQLQHF,TGTGCCAGCAGTTTCCAGACTGCCAGCAATCAGCTCCAGCATTTT
13,TRBJ1-5,many,TRBV6-5,-,CASRGSGLEPQHF,TGTGCCAGCCGCGGCAGCGGGCTCGAGCCCCAGCATTTT
14,TRBJ2-3,-,TRBV6-5,-,CASCLALSSDTQYF,TGTGCCAGCTGCCTAGCCCTTTCGTCAGATACGCAGTATTTT
15,TRBJ2-2,-,TRBV9,TRBD2,CVSGGSQDNTGELFF,TGTGTCAGCGGGGGTTCACAGGACAACACCGGGGAGCTGTTTTTT
15,TRBJ1-6,-,TRBV28,-,CASSLGGEGNSPLHF,TGTGCCAGCAGTTTAGGGGGCGAAGGGAATTCACCCCTCCACTTT
15,TRBJ2-2,-,TRBV6-5,-,CASSYPVDGTGELFF,TGTGCTAGCAGTTACCCAGTGGACGGCACCGGGGAGCTATTTTTT
13,TRBJ2-2,-,TRBV5-1,-,CAGHGWEAGELFF,TGCGCCGGCCATGGATGGGAAGCTGGGGAGCTGTTTTTT
13,TRBJ1-2,once,TRBV11-2,-,CASILDGNYGYTF,TGTGCTAGCATCTTAGATGGGAACTATGGCTACACCTTC
14,TRBJ2-1,-,TRBV4-2,-,CTSSQDSDNRTQFF,TGTACCAGCAGCCAAGATTCGGACAACCGGACTCAGTTCTTC
16,TRBJ2-1,-,TRBV11-2,-,CASSYSSTCVRGDGFF,TGTGCCAGCAGCTACTCTTCGACTTGCGTGAGGGGAGACGGGTTCTTC
15,TRBJ2-2,-,TRBV11-2,-,CANSLGAANTGELFF,TGTGCCAACAGCTTAGGAGCGGCGAACACCGGGGAACTGTTTTTT
18,TRBJ2-3,many,TRBV6-5,TRBD2,CASPNPASGTPSTDTQYF,TGTGCCAGCCCTAACCCGGCTAGCGGGACCCCTAGCACAGATACGCAGTATTTT
15,TRBJ2-1,-,TRBV7-3,TRBD1,CASSSQGVSYNEQFF,TGTGCCAGCAGCTCACAGGGGGTGTCCTACAATGAGCAGTTCTTC
14,TRBJ2-3,-,TRBV11-2,-,CASSFRYSTDMQYF,TGTGCCAGCAGCTTTCGGTATAGCACAGATATGCAGTATTTT
14,TRBJ2-7,-,TRBV5-6,TRBD1,CAKTRTGQPYEQYF,TGTGCCAAGACCCGGACAGGTCAACCCTACGAACAGTACTTC
15,TRBJ2-7,-,TRBV6-6,-,CASSYLLQPTYEQYF,TGTGCCAGCAGTTATTTGCTGCAACCGACCTACGAGCAATACTTC
17,TRBJ2-7,-,TRBV4-1,TRBD2,CASIQDGGTSGINEQYF,TGTGCCAGCATCCAAGATGGAGGGACTAGCGGGATTAACGAGCAGTACTTC
14,TRBJ2-7,many,TRBV7-9,-,CASSPTNRDYEQYF,TGTGCCAGCAGCCCCACCAACCGGGACTACGAGCAGTACTTC
15,TRBJ2-3,-,TRBV6-5,TRBD2,CASNLAGDTSDTQYF,TGTGCCAGCAATCTGGCGGGAGATACATCAGATACGCAGTATTTT
17,TRBJ2-5,-,TRBV11-2,-,CASSLRALSGFQDTQYF,TGTGCCAGCAGCTTAAGGGCCTTGTCCGGGTTTCAAGATACCCAGTACTTT
13,TRBJ1-2,-,TRBV11-2,-,CASSLEGNYGYIF,TGTGCTAGCAGCTTAGAGGGAAACTATGGCTACATCTTC
11,TRBJ1-5,few,TRBV6-1,-,CASSSELPRHF,TGTGCCAGCAGCTCCGAGCTCCCCCGGCATTTT
15,TRBJ2-1,-,TRBV14,TRBD2,CASSAVAGPYNEQFF,TGTGCCAGCAGTGCCGTAGCGGGACCATACAATGAGCAGTTCTTC
14,TRBJ2-7,-,TRBV9,-,CASSSRSGSAEQYF,TGTGCCAGCAGCTCGAGGTCGGGTAGCGCCGAGCAGTACTTC
16,TRBJ1-1,-,TRBV6-5,-,CAISPRPTGMNTEAFF,TGTGCCATCAGTCCACGACCTACAGGGATGAACACTGAAGCTTTCTTT
12,TRBJ2-7,-,TRBV6-6,-,CASSFSTDEQYF,TGTGCCAGCAGTTTCTCCACTGACGAGCAGTACTTC
11,TRBJ2-1,-,TRBV6-1,-,CTSSPPTEQFF,TGTACCAGTAGCCCTCCTACAGAGCAGTTCTTC
15,TRBJ2-7,-,TRBV11-2,-,CVSTPLEAAHYEQYF,TGTGTCAGTACCCCCTTGGAAGCGGCCCACTACGAACAGTACTTC
12,TRBJ2-7,-,TRBV6-1,-,CASNESREEQYF,TGTGCCAGCAATGAATCTCGGGAGGAGCAGTACTTC
17,TRBJ2-7,-,TRBV5-5,TRBD1,CVSSLAARTGGIYDEYF,TGTGTCAGCAGCTTGGCGGCGAGGACAGGGGGAATCTACGACGAGTACTTC
20,TRBJ2-5,-,TRBV21-1,-,CASIIAAPGTGRLMQETQYF,TGTGCCAGCATCATTGCCGCTCCCGGGACAGGGAGGCTCATGCAAGAGACCCAGTACTTC
13,TRBJ2-2,-,TRBV7-3,-,CASSPPGTGELFF,TGTGCCAGCAGCCCCCCCGGAACCGGGGAGCTGTTTTTT
13,TRBJ2-5,-,TRBV11-2,-,CASSIDFLETQCF,TGTGCCAGCAGCATAGATTTTCTGGAGACCCAATGCTTC
14,TRBJ2-1,-,TRBV29-1,TRBD2,CSAGASGRSSEQFF,TGTAGCGCTGGGGCTAGCGGGAGATCGAGTGAGCAGTTCTTT
14,TRBJ2-7,-,TRBV4-1,-,CASSLYGQGHEQHF,TGCGCCAGCAGCCTCTACGGGCAGGGCCACGAGCAGCACTTC
14,TRBJ2-2,few,TRBV28,-,CASSLTRRTGELFF,TGTGCCAGCAGCCTCACTCGGCGCACCGGGGAGCTGTTTTTT
15,TRBJ2-3,-,TRBV12-3/TRBV12-4,-,CASILNSGGTDMQYF,TGTGCCAGCATCCTGAATAGCGGTGGGACAGATATGCAGTACTTT
14,TRBJ1-2,many,TRBV12-3/TRBV12-4,-,CASSLSQGNYGYTF,TGTGCCAGCAGTTTATCTCAGGGTAACTATGGCTACACCTTC
15,TRBJ2-7,-,TRBV4-1,-,CACGPRGGGSYEQYF,TGCGCCTGCGGCCCTCGGGGAGGGGGCTCCTACGAGCAGTATTTC
16,TRBJ2-2,-,TRBV9,-,CASSVEKFANTGELFF,TGTGCCAGTAGCGTAGAAAAGTTCGCGAACACCGGGGAGCTGTTTTTT
14,TRBJ1-4,-,TRBV6-5,TRBD1,CSSRTGGCDEKLFF,TGTTCCAGCAGAACAGGGGGCTGTGATGAAAAACTGTTTTTT